One and the same sample provided the 8 T cell receptor beta chains below, sequenced in a study of blood T cell repertoires in COVID-19. The assay was immunoSEQ multiplex PCR, and TCRdb's table has in-frame clones only and misses some. This sample has approximately 100,000 clones, with approximately 80% found just once. The material sequenced was peripheral blood. These receptors were collected from a woman in her sixties with acute or convalescent COVID-19.

The chain employs TRBV4-1 and TRBJ2-7; 7 bases fit TRBD1. CDR3 length: 15 residues. V shed 4 bases, J shed 1 base, and the junction held 7 bases outside the gene matches. Germline lookup yields CDR1 MGHRA and CDR2 YSYEKL. CDR3 loop: CASSRDRVGSYEQYF. The CDR3, as DNA: TGCGCCAGCAGCCGAGACAGGGTAGGATCCTACGAGCAGTACTTC.

The V call is TRBV3-1 (or the pseudogene TRBV3-2), the J call TRBJ2-2, with 8 bases matching TRBD1. CDR3 length equals 16 residues. V lost 1 base, J lost 6 bases, and 7 bases stayed unmatched. Germline V gene lookup returns CDR1 LGHDT and CDR2 YNNKEL (reference sequence). This chain's CDR3 is CASSQVRGQGPGELFF. Written as DNA, the CDR3 is TGTGCCAGCAGCCAAGTGCGAGGACAGGGCCCCGGGGAGCTGTTTTTT.

The chain carries TRBV3-1 (or the pseudogene TRBV3-2) and TRBJ1-2, with D possibly matching TRBD1 (6 bases). CDR3 length: 13 residues. V shed 5 bases and J shed 4 bases, with 11 bases lying between them. The germline V gene has CDR1 LGHDT and CDR2 YNNKEL (reference sequence). Here the CDR3 DNA reads TGTGCCAGCAGCTCTACAGGGACCTATGGCTACACCTTC. Amino acid sequence: CASSSTGTYGYTF.

This clone occurred a few times. The CDR3 coding sequence is TGTGCCAGTACCCGGGGAAGGGGCGGGGACTATGGCTACACCTTC. It translates to CASTRGRGGDYGYTF. The chain links TRBV19 to TRBJ1-2; perhaps TRBD1 as D (5 bases). The germline V gene encodes CDR1 LNHDA and CDR2 SQIVND (reference sequence). CDR3 length: 15 residues. V dropped 7 bases and J dropped 3 bases, with 18 bases sitting between them.

J is TRBJ1-2 and V is TRBV30; 9 bases match TRBD1. The CDR3 has 12 residues. The ends lost 3 bases at V and 7 bases at J; junction bases unmatched: 3. The germline gives CDR1 GTSNPN, CDR2 SVGIG (reference sequence). CDR3 sequence reads: CAWSWDRAGYTF. In DNA form, the CDR3 reads TGTGCCTGGAGCTGGGACAGGGCTGGCTACACCTTC.

The J gene is TRBJ1-2, the V gene TRBV14, with a weak D call TRBD1 (6 bases). CDR1 and CDR2 from the germline V gene are SGHDN and FVKESK. V lost 1 base, J lost 4 bases, and 10 bases lay in between. The CDR3 runs to 14 residues. This CDR3 is CASSQVGAAYGYTF. The CDR3 DNA is TGTGCCAGCAGCCAAGTGGGGGCTGCCTATGGCTACACCTTC.

The chain employs TRBV19 and TRBJ2-6, with 11 nucleotides matching TRBD1. The CDR3 consists of 18 residues. Germline lookup yields CDR1 LNHDA and CDR2 SQIVND (reference sequence). V gave up 3 bases and J gave up 0 bases; unmatched junction bases: 4. CDR3 amino acids: CASSMGQGVSSGANVLTF. The CDR3 DNA is TGTGCCAGTAGTATGGGACAGGGGGTTAGCTCTGGGGCCAACGTCCTGACTTTC.

The V call is TRBV2, the J call TRBJ2-1; D is undetermined. The CDR3 is made up of 14 amino acids. V gave up 6 bases and J gave up 0 bases, with 9 bases separating them. Germline CDR1 reads SNHLY; CDR2 reads FYNNEI. The CDR3 DNA is TGTGCCAGCAGGACACCGAGCTCCTACAATGAGCAGTTCTTC. This translates into CASRTPSSYNEQFF.